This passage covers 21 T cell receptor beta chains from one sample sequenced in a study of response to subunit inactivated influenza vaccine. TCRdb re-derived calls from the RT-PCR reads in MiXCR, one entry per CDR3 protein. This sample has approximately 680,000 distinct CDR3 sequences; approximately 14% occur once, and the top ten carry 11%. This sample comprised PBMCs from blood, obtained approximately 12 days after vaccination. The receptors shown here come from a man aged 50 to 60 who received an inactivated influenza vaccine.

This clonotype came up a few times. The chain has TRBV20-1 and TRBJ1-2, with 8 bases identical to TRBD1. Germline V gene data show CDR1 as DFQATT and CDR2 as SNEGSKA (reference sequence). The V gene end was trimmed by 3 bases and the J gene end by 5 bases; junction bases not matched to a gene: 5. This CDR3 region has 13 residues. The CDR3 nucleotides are TGCAGTGCTAGTCTTTGGACAGGGTATGGCTACACCTTC. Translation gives CSASLWTGYGYTF.

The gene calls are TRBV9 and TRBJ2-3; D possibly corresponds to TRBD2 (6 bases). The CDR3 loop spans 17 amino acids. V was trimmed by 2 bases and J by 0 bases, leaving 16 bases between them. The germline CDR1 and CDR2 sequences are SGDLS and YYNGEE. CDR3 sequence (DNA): TGTGCCAGCAGCGTGCTCACCGGGAGCACTAGCACAGATACGCAGTATTTT. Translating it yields CASSVLTGSTSTDTQYF. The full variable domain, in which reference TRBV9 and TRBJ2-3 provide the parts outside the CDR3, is DSGVTQTPKHLITATGQRVTLRCSPRSGDLSVYWYQQSLDQGLQFLIQYYNGEERAKGNILERFSAQQFPDLHSELNLSSLELGDSALYFCASSVLTGSTSTDTQYFGPGTRLTVL.

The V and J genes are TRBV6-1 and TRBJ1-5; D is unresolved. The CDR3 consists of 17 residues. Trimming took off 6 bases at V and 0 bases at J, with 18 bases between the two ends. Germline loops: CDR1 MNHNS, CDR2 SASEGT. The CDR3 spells CASRPGTKLNSNQPQHF. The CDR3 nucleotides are TGTGCCAGCAGGCCGGGAACCAAACTAAATAGCAATCAGCCCCAGCATTTT.

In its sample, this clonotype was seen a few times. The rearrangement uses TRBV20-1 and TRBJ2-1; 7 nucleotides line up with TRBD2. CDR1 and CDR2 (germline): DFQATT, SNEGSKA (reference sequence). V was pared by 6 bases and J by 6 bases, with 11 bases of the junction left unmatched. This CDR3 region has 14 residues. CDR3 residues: CSADVAGVGNEQFF. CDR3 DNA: TGCAGTGCGGACGTGGCGGGAGTGGGCAATGAGCAGTTCTTC.

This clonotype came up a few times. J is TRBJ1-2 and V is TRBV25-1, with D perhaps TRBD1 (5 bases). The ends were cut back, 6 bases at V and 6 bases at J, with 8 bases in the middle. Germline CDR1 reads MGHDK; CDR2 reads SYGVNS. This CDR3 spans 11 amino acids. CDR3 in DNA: TGTGCCAGCAGCCAGGGTGATGGCTACACCTTC. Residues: CASSQGDGYTF.

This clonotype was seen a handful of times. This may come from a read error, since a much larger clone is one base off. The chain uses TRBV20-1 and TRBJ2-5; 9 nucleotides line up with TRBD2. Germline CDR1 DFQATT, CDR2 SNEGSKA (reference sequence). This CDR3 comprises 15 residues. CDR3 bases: TGCAGCCCTCTTTCCGGGGGCGGGGGGGCGGAGAACCAGTACTTC. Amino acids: CSPLSGGGGAENQYF.

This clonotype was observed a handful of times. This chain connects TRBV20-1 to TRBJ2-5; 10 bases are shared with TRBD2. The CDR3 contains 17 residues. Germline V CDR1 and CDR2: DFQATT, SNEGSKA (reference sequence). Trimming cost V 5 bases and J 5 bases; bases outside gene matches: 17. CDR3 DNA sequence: TGCAGTGCTGTTGGGTCTAGCGGGGGTACGGGTTGGGAGACCCAGTACTTC. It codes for CSAVGSSGGTGWETQYF.

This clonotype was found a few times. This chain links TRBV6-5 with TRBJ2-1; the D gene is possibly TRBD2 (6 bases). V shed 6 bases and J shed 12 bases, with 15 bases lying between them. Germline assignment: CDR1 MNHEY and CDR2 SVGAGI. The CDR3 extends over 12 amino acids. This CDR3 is CASSHGGSGQFF. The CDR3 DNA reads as TGTGCCAGCAGCCACGGAGGGTCGGGGCAGTTCTTC.

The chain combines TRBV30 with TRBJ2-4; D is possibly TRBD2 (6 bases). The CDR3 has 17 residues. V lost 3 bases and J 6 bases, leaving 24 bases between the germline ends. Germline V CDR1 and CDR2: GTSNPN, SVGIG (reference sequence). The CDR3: CAWRRIRTEGGGNIQYF. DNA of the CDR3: TGTGCCTGGAGAAGAATCCGGACGGAGGGTGGTGGAAACATTCAGTACTTC. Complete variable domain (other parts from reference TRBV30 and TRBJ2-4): SQTIHQWPATLVQPVGSPLSLECTVEGTSNPNLYWYRQAAGRGLQLLFYSVGIGQISSEVPQNLSASRPQDRQFILSSKKLLLSDSGFYLCAWRRIRTEGGGNIQYFGAGTRLSVL.

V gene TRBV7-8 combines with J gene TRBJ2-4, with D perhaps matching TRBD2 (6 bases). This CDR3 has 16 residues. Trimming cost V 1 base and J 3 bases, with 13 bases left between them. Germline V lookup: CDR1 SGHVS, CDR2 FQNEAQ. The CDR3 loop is CASSLGLATVKNIQYF. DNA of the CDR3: TGTGCCAGCAGCTTAGGGCTAGCGACGGTCAAAAACATTCAGTACTTC.

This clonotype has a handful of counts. CDR3 DNA sequence: TGTGCCAGCAGCCTCGCCCTGGGGGGACCCACCGGGGAGCTGTTTTTT. It is translated as CASSLALGGPTGELFF. The chain has TRBV11-2 and TRBJ2-2, with D possibly matching TRBD2 (6 bases). CDR3 size: 16 residues. V was clipped by 5 bases and J by 4 bases, with 17 bases between them. Germline CDR1 and CDR2: SGHAT and FQNNGV. Full variable domain (rest looked up from reference TRBV11-2 and TRBJ2-2): EAGVAQSPRYKIIEKRQSVAFWCNPISGHATLYWYQQILGQGPKLLIQFQNNGVVDDSQLPKDRFSAERLKGVDSTLKIQPAKLEDSAVYLCASSLALGGPTGELFFGEGSRLTVL.

CDR3 nucleotide sequence: TGTGCCAGCAGGAGGCGGGGGGGCCACGATACGCAGTATTTT. Amino acid sequence: CASRRRGGHDTQYF. The V and J genes are TRBV7-9 and TRBJ2-3; 9 positions match TRBD2. Germline values: CDR1 SEHNR, CDR2 FQNEAQ (reference sequence). This CDR3 is built from 14 residues. Trimming took 6 bases from V and 6 from J; bases not matched to a gene: 7.

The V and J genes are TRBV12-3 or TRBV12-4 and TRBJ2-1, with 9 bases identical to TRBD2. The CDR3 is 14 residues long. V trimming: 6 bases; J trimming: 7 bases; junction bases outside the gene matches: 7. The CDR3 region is CASRSGRIANEQFF. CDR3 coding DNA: TGTGCCAGCAGGAGCGGGAGGATAGCGAATGAGCAGTTCTTC.

The CDR3 DNA reads as TGTGCCAGCAGCCGGGGACAGGATGTTACTGAAGCTTTCTTT. Translating gives CASSRGQDVTEAFF. The rearrangement uses TRBV7-9 and TRBJ1-1; 8 nucleotides agree with TRBD1. The J segment lost 5 bases and the V segment lost 5 bases, leaving 7 bases of the junction unmatched. The CDR3 loop spans 14 amino acids. Germline V gives CDR1 SEHNR, CDR2 FQNEAQ (reference sequence).

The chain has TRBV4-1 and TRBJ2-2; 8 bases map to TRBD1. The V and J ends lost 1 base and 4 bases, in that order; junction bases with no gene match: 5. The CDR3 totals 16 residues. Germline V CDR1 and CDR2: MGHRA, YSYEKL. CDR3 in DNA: TGCGCCAGCAGCCAAGGACAGGGGCTAAGCACCGGGGAGCTGTTTTTT. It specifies CASSQGQGLSTGELFF.

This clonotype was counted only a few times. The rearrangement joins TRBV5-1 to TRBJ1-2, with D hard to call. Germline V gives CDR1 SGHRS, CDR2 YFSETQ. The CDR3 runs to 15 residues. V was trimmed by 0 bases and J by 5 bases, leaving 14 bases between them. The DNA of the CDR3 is TGCGCCAGCAGCTTGGCCCCGGCGCGGGAGTATGGCTACACCTTC. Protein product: CASSLAPAREYGYTF.

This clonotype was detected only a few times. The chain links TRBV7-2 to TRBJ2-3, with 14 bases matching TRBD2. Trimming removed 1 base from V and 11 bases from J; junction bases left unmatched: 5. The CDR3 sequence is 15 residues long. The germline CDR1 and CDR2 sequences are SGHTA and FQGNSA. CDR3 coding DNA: TGTGCCAGCAGCTTAGGGGGACTAGCGGGAGTTAAGCAGTATTTT. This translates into CASSLGGLAGVKQYF.

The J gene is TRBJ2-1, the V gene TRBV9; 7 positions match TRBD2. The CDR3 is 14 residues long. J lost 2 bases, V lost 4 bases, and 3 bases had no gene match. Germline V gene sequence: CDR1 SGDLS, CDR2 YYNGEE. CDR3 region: CASSISGPYNEQFF. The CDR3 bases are TGTGCCAGCAGCATTAGCGGGCCCTACAATGAGCAGTTCTTC.

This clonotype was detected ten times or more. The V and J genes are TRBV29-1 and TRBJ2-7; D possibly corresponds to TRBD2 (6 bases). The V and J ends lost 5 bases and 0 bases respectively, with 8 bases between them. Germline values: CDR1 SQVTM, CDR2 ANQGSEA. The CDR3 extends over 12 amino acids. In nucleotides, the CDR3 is TGCAGCGTTCAGGGAGGCTCCTACGAGCAGTACTTC. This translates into CSVQGGSYEQYF.

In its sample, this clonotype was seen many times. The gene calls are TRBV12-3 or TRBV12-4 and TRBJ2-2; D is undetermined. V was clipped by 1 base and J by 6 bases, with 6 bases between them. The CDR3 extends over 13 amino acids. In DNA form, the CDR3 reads TGTGCCAGCAGTTTAGTCCGGGCCGGGGAGCTGTTTTTT. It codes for CASSLVRAGELFF.

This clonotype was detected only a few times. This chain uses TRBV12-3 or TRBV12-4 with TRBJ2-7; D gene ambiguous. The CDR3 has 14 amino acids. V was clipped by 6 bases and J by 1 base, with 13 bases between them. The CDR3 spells CASRLLEESYEQYF. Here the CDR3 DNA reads TGTGCCAGCAGACTCCTTGAGGAGTCCTACGAGCAGTACTTC.